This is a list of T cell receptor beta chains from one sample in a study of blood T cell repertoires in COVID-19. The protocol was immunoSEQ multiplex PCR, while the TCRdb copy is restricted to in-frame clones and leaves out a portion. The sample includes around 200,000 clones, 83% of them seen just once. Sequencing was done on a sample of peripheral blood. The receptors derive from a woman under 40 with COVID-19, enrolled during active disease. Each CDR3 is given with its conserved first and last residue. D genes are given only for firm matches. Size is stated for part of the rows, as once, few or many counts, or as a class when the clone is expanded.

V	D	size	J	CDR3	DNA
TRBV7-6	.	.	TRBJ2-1	CASSRPGGSSYNEQFF	TGTGCCAGCAGCCGACCCGGGGGTAGCTCCTACAATGAGCAGTTCTTC
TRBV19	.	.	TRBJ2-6	CASSISANSISGANVLTF	TGTGCCAGTAGTATTAGTGCAAACTCAATCTCTGGGGCCAACGTCCTGACTTTC
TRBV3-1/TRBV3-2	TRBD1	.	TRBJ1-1	CASSSSRGVRGTEAFF	TGTGCCAGCAGCTCTAGCAGGGGGGTGCGAGGCACTGAAGCTTTCTTT
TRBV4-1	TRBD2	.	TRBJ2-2	CASSRDGREASNTGELFF	TGCGCCAGCAGCCGGGATGGGCGGGAGGCCTCTAACACCGGGGAGCTGTTTTTT
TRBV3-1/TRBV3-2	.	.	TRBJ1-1	CASSSQDFSGEAFF	TGTGCCAGCAGCTCCCAGGACTTTAGCGGGGAAGCTTTCTTT
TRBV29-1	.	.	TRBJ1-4	CSVAGGGNEKLFF	TGCAGCGTTGCCGGGGGGGGGAATGAAAAACTGTTTTTT
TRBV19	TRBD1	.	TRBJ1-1	CATRKGADTEAFF	TGTGCCACGAGAAAGGGGGCGGACACTGAAGCTTTCTTT
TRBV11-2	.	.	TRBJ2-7	CASSLVAGAREQYF	TGTGCCAGCAGCTTAGTTGCAGGGGCGCGGGAGCAGTACTTC
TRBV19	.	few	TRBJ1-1	CASSIARIETEAFF	TGTGCCAGTAGTATAGCCAGGATAGAAACTGAAGCTTTCTTT
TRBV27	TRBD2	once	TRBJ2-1	CASSSGLAIKDEQFF	TGTGCCAGCAGTTCCGGACTAGCGATTAAGGATGAGCAGTTCTTC
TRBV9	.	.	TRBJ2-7	CASSVAGGVAEQYF	TGTGCCAGCAGCGTAGCGGGCGGGGTCGCCGAGCAGTACTTC
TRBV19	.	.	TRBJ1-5	CASSPGGAGNQPQHF	TGTGCCAGTAGCCCCGGTGGGGCAGGCAATCAGCCCCAGCATTTT
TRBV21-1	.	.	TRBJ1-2	CASSHAGVGYTF	TGTGCCAGCAGCCACGCCGGGGTTGGCTACACCTTC
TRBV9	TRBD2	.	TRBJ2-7	CASSVEPTSGLYEQYF	TGTGCCAGCAGCGTAGAACCGACTAGCGGATTGTACGAGCAGTACTTC
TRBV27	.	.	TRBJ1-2	CASSGGGALGYTF	TGTGCCAGCAGTGGGGGGGGCGCGTTGGGCTACACCTTC
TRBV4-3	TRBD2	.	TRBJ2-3	CASSQGGGGTGPDTQYF	TGCGCCAGCAGCCAAGGCGGGGGGGGCACGGGCCCAGATACGCAGTATTTT
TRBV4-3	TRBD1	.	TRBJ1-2	CASSQVRGQGARGYTF	TGCGCCAGCAGCCAAGTAAGGGGACAGGGGGCCCGTGGCTACACCTTC
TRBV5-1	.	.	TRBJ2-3	CASSLFGGTDTQYF	TGCGCCAGCAGCTTGTTCGGCGGGACGGATACGCAGTATTTT
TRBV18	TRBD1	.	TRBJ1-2	CASSPDRDPYGYTF	TGTGCCAGCTCACCTGACAGGGACCCCTATGGCTACACCTTC
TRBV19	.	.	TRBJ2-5	CASSHRQSQETQYF	TGTGCCAGTAGCCACCGACAGAGCCAAGAGACCCAGTACTTC
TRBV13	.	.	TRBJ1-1	CASSLRWEGDEAFF	TGTGCCAGCAGCTTACGATGGGAGGGAGACGAAGCTTTCTTT
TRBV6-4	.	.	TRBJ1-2	CASSDSEGGYGYTF	TGTGCCAGCAGTGACTCCGAGGGAGGTTATGGCTACACCTTC
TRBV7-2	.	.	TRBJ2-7	CASSPQTQASYEQYF	TGTGCCAGCAGCCCGCAGACACAGGCATCCTACGAGCAGTACTTC
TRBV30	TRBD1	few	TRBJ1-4	CAWSTPTGGGEKLFF	TGTGCCTGGAGTACTCCAACAGGGGGTGGTGAAAAACTGTTTTTT
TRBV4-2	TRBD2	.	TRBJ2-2	CASSPQPASGRPGELFF	TGTGCCAGCAGCCCACAACCGGCTAGCGGGAGACCCGGGGAGCTGTTTTTT
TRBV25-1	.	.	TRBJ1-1	CASSHGGGGQAFF	TGTGCCAGCAGTCACGGGGGCGGGGGGCAGGCTTTCTTT
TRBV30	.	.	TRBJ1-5	CAWSGGAYQPQHF	TGTGCCTGGAGTGGTGGGGCTTATCAGCCCCAGCATTTT
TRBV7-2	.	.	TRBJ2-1	CASSLVIGIYNEQFF	TGTGCCAGCAGCTTAGTTATCGGGATCTACAATGAGCAGTTCTTC
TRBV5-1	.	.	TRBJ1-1	CASSFAGYTEAFF	TGCGCCAGCAGCTTCGCGGGGTACACTGAAGCTTTCTTT
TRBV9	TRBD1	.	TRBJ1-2	CASSIGQATAPNYGYTF	TGTGCCAGCAGCATAGGACAGGCCACCGCCCCTAACTATGGCTACACCTTC
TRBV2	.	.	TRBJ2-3	CASRLIISTDTQYF	TGTGCCAGCAGACTAATCATCAGCACAGATACGCAGTATTTT
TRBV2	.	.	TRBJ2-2	CASSEARSGELFF	TGTGCCAGCAGTGAAGCGAGGAGTGGGGAGCTGTTTTTT
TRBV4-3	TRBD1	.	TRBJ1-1	CASSNAGTGGRWTEAFF	TGCGCCAGCAGCAACGCCGGGACAGGGGGAAGATGGACTGAAGCTTTCTTT
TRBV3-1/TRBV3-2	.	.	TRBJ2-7	CASSQGPYEQYF	TGTGCCAGCAGCCAAGGGCCCTACGAGCAGTACTTC
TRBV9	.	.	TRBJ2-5	CASSVEDASRTPETQYF	TGTGCCAGCAGCGTAGAAGATGCTAGCCGAACCCCAGAGACCCAGTACTTC
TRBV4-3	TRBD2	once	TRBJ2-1	CASSQVAGVLQYEQFF	TGCGCCAGCAGCCAAGTGGCGGGGGTGCTACAATATGAGCAGTTCTTC
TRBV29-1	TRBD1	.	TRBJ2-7	CSVEDLGTGTYEQYF	TGCAGCGTTGAAGATCTTGGGACAGGGACCTACGAGCAGTACTTC
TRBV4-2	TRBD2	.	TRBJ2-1	CASSHTSGRGYNEQFF	TGTGCCAGCAGCCACACTAGCGGGAGGGGGTACAATGAGCAGTTCTTC
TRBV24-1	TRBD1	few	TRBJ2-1	CATSGAGTGDSNEQFF	TGTGCCACCAGTGGTGCCGGGACAGGGGATAGCAATGAGCAGTTCTTC
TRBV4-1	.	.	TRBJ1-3	CASSQVSSSGNTIYF	TGCGCCAGCAGCCAAGTGTCGAGCTCTGGAAACACCATATATTTT
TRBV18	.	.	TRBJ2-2	CASSPPNRATNTGELFF	TGTGCCAGCTCACCACCGAACAGGGCTACGAACACCGGGGAGCTGTTTTTT
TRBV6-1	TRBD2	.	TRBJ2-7	CASSGAGPKQAPRGGLSYEQYF	TGTGCCAGCAGTGGAGCGGGACCGAAACAAGCCCCCCGGGGGGGACTATCGTACGAGCAGTACTTC
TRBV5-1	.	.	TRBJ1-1	CASSSDMGDTEAFF	TGCGCCAGCAGCTCCGACATGGGAGACACTGAAGCTTTCTTT
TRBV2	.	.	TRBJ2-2	CASSVLGGKGELFF	TGTGCCAGCAGTGTATTGGGAGGTAAAGGGGAGCTGTTTTTT